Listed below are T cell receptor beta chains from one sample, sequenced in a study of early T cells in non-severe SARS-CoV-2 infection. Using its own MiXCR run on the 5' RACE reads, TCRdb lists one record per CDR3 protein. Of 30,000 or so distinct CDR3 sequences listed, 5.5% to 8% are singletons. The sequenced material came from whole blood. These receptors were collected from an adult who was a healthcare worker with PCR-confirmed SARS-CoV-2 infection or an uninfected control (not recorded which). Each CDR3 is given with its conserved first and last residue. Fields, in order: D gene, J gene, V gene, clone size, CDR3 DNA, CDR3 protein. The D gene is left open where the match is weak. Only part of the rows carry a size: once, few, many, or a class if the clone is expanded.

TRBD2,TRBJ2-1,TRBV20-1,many,TGCAGTGCCCTTACTGGGACTAGCGGCTACAATGAGCAGTTCTTC,CSALTGTSGYNEQFF
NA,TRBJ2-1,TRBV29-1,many,TGCAGCGTTGTAGGGTCCTACAATGAGCAGTTCTTC,CSVVGSYNEQFF
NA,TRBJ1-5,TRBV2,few,TGTGCCAGCAGTGTGAGGCAGGCCGATCAGCCCCAGCATTTT,CASSVRQADQPQHF
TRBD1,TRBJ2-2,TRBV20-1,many,TGCAGTGGACAGGGGCCAGGCACCGGGGAGCTGTTTTTT,CSGQGPGTGELFF
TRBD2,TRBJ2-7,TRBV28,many,TGTGCCAGCAGTTTAAGCCCTAGCGGGACCCTATCCTACGAGCAGTACTTC,CASSLSPSGTLSYEQYF
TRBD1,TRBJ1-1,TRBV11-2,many,TGTGCCAGCAGCTTAGATGGTGGGACAGGGGGGACTGAAGCTTTCTTT,CASSLDGGTGGTEAFF
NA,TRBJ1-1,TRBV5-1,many,TGCGCCAGCAGCCTGCATCGAGCCAGGGGTCAATCGCGGAACGCTGAAGCTTTCTTT,CASSLHRARGQSRNAEAFF
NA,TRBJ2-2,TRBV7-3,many,TGTGCCAGCGAACAACAGCCGAACACCGGGGAGCTGTTTTTT,CASEQQPNTGELFF
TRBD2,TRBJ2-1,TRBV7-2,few,TGTGCCAGCAGTTCACTAGCGGGAGGGCAGAATGAGCAGTTCTTC,CASSSLAGGQNEQFF
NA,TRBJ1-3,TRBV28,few,TGTGCCAGCAGAAAGACAGGAGGGGGAAACACCATATATTTT,CASRKTGGGNTIYF
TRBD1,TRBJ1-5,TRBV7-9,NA,TGTGCCAGCAGCCAGGGGGATTCCGCACAGCCCCAGCATTTT,CASSQGDSAQPQHF
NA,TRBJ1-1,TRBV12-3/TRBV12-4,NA,TGTGCCAGCAGTTCCCCGGGACTGACCAACACTGAAGCTTTCTTT,CASSSPGLTNTEAFF
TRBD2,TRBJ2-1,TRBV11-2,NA,TGTGCCAGCAGCACCAGTCTAGCGGGAGGGCCCTATGACTACAATGAGCAGTTCTTC,CASSTSLAGGPYDYNEQFF
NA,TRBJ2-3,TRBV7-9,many,TGTGCCAGCAGCTACTACACAGATACGCAGTATTTT,CASSYYTDTQYF
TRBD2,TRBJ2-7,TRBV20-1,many,TGCAGTGCTACTAGCGGGGGACCCTACGAGCAGTACTTC,CSATSGGPYEQYF
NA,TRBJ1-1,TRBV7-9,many,TGTGCCAGCAGCCAGGGGTACACTGAAGCTTTCTTT,CASSQGYTEAFF
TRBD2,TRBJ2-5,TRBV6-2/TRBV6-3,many,TGTGCCAGCAGTTACTCCCGGGACTACCCAGAGACCCAGTACTTC,CASSYSRDYPETQYF
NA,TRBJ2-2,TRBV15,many,TGTGCCACCAGCAGAGATTACAGACTAAGGGGGAGCAGGCCCGGGGAGCTGTTTTTT,CATSRDYRLRGSRPGELFF
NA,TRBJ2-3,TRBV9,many,TGTGCCAGCAGCGTAGAAGCGGGCACAGATACGCAGTATTTT,CASSVEAGTDTQYF
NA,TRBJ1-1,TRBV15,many,TGTGCCACCAGCGAAGCAACCACTGAAGCTTTCTTT,CATSEATTEAFF
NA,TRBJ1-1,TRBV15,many,TGTGCCACCAGCAGAGATCGGCTCGTAGGGGCCACTGAAGCTTTCTTT,CATSRDRLVGATEAFF
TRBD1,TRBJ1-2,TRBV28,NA,TGTGCCAGCAGTACAGGGACAGGGGGCTTGGACTATGGCTACACCTTC,CASSTGTGGLDYGYTF
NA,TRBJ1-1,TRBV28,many,TGTGCCAGCAGCCGGGGGACCCTCACTGAAGCTTTCTTT,CASSRGTLTEAFF
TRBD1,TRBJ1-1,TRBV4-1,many,TGCGCCAGCAGACCTGGACAGGGCACGGGGACTGAAGCTTTCTTT,CASRPGQGTGTEAFF
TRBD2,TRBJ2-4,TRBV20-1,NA,TGCAGTGCTAGGTCGACTAGCGGGAATATCGGCATTCAGTACTTC,CSARSTSGNIGIQYF
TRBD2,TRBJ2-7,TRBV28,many,TGTGCCAGCAGTCCTAGCGGGAGGGGGTACGAGCAGTACTTC,CASSPSGRGYEQYF
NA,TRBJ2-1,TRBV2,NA,TGTGTCAGCAGGTCTCTCCAAACTTCCAATGAGCAGTTCTTC,CVSRSLQTSNEQFF
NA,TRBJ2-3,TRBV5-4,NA,TGTGCCAGCAGCTATACGGGTTTGCGCACAGATACGCAGTATTTT,CASSYTGLRTDTQYF
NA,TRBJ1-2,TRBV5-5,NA,TGTGCCAGCAGCCGAATGGAGAGGGAGCTCTATGGCTACACCTTC,CASSRMERELYGYTF
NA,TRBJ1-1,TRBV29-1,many,TGCAGCGTTGAAAGAGCTGGGTTGAACACTGAAGCTTTCTTT,CSVERAGLNTEAFF
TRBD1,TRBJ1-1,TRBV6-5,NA,TGTGCCAGCAGTACCCAGACAGGGGGAAACACTGAAGCTTTCTTT,CASSTQTGGNTEAFF
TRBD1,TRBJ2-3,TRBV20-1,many,TGCAGTGTGGACAGGGGAGATACGCAGTATTTT,CSVDRGDTQYF
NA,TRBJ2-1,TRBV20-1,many,TGCAGTGCTTCGACTAGAATTATATTGAATGAGCAGTTCTTC,CSASTRIILNEQFF
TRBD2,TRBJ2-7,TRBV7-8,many,TGTGCCAGCAGCCTAGGCCCCGGGGGGAACTCCTACGAGCAGTACTTC,CASSLGPGGNSYEQYF
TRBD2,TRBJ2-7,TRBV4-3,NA,TGCGCCAGCAGCCAAGGACTAGCGGCTTCCTACGAGCAGTACTTC,CASSQGLAASYEQYF
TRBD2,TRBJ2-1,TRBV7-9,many,TGTGCCAGCAGCTCGCCAACTTGGGGACTAGCGGGGGACAATGAGCAGTTCTTC,CASSSPTWGLAGDNEQFF
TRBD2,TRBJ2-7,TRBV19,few,TGTGCCAGTAGTATTCGGAGACTAGCGGGCAGCTCCTACGAGCAGTACTTC,CASSIRRLAGSSYEQYF
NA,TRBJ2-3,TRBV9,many,TGTGCCAGCAGCGTAGTAGGGGATACGCAGTATTTT,CASSVVGDTQYF
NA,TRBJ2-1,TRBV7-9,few,TGTGCCAGCAGCTTAGACTCCCCGGGGAAGCAGTTCTTC,CASSLDSPGKQFF
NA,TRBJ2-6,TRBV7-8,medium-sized,TGTGCCAGCAGCTTAGAAGGAGGCTTCGAGGCTGGGGCCAACGTCCTGACTTTC,CASSLEGGFEAGANVLTF
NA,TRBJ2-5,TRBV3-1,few,TGTGCCAGCAGGGACAGACAAGAGACCCAGTACTTC,CASRDRQETQYF
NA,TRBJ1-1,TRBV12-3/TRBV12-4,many,TGTGCCAGCAGCCAGAACATCGCTAATACTGAAGCTTTCTTT,CASSQNIANTEAFF
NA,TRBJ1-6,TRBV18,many,TGTGCCAGCTCACCAGTAGGGGGACCAAATTCACCCCTCCACTTT,CASSPVGGPNSPLHF
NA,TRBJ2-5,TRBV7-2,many,TGTGCCAGCAGCTTAAGGGGGATCCAAGAGACCCAGTACTTC,CASSLRGIQETQYF
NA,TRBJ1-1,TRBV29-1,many,TGCAGCGTTGGGCCGGAGAACACTGAAGCTTTCTTT,CSVGPENTEAFF
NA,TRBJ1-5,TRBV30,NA,TGTGCCTGGAGTGGGGTCGGACCGGGAAATCAGCCCCAGCATTTT,CAWSGVGPGNQPQHF
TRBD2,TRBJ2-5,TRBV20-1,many,TGCAGTGCAATGACTAGCCCCGCACTTCTCCAGGAGACCCAGTACTTC,CSAMTSPALLQETQYF